The source of this TCR beta chain is a study of T-cell reconstitution after alpha-beta-depleted transplantation in children. Unique molecular identifiers were incorporated during preparation of the TCRbeta library. From the PCR reads, TCRdb called clonotypes with MiXCR, one entry per CDR3 protein. The sample records 490,000 or so distinct CDR3 sequences, around an eighth being singletons. The CDR3 has 14 residues. V dropped 5 bases and J dropped 1 base, with 9 bases sitting between them. The sequencing here drew on PBMCs from the stem cell graft donor, taken from the stem cell graft. This receptor was identified in a human donor who donated a stem cell graft to a child with combined immunodeficiency. The genes are TRBV12-3 or TRBV12-4 and TRBJ1-3; D remains ambiguous. The CDR3 nucleotides read TGTGCCAGCAGTGGCTTAGGGTCTGGAAACACCATATATTTT. Encoded protein: CASSGLGSGNTIYF.